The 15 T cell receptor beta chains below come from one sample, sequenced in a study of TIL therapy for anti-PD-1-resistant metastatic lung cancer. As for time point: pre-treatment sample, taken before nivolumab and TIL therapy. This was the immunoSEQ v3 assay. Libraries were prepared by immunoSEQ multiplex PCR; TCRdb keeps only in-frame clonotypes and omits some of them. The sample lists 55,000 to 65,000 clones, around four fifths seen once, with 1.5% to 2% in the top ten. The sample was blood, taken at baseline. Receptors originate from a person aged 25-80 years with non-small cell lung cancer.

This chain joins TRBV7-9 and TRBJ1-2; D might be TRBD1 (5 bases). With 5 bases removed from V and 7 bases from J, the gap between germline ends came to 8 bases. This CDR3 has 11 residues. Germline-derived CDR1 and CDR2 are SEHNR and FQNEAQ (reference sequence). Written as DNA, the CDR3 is TGTGCCAGCAGCCCAGGGTTTGGCTACACCTTC. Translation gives CASSPGFGYTF.

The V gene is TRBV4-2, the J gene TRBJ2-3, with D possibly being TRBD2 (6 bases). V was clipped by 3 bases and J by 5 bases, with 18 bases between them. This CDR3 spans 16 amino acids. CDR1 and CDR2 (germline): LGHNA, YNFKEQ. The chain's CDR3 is CASSQIKRASEDTQYF. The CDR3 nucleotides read TGTGCCAGCAGCCAGATTAAGCGGGCGAGCGAAGATACGCAGTATTTT.

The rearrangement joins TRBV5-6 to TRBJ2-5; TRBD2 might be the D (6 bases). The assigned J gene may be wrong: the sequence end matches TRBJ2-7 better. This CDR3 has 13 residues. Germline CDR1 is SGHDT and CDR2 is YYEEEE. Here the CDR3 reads CASSWGVRYEQYF. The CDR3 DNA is TGTGCCAGCAGCTGGGGGGTTAGGTACGAGCAGTACTTC.

CDR3 DNA: TGTGCCAGCAGCGGTCGTGGGGCAGATAGCAATCAGCCCCAGCATTTT. This translates into CASSGRGADSNQPQHF. This rearrangement joins TRBV7-8 to TRBJ1-5, with TRBD1 as a possible D gene (5 bases). Germline lookup yields CDR1 SGHVS and CDR2 FQNEAQ. The CDR3 loop spans 16 amino acids. V was trimmed by 5 bases and J by 0 bases, leaving 14 bases between them.

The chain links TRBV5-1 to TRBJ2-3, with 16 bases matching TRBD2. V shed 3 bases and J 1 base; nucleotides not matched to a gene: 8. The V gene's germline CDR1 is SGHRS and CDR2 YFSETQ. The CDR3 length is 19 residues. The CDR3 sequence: CASSSLGTSGGAGTDTQYF. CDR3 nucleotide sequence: TGCGCCAGCAGCTCGCTTGGGACTAGCGGGGGGGCCGGCACAGATACGCAGTATTTT.

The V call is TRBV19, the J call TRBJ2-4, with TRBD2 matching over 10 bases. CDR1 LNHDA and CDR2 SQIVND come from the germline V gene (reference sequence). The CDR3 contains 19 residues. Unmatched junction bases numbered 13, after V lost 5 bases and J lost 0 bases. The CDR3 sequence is CASSPRVGSGGLAKNIQYF. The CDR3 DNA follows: TGTGCCAGTAGTCCCAGAGTGGGTAGCGGGGGGCTAGCCAAAAACATTCAGTACTTC.

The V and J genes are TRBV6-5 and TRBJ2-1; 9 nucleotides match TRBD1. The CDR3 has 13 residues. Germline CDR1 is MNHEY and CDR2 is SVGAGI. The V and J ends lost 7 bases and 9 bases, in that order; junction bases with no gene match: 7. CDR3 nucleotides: TGTGCCAGCAATCTACAGGGGGCCGGTGAGCAGTTCTTC. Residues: CASNLQGAGEQFF.

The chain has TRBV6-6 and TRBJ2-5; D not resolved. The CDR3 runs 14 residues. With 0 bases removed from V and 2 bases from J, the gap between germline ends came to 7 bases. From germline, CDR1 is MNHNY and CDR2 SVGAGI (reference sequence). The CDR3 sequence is CASSYSLVQETQYF. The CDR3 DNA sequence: TGTGCCAGCAGTTACTCTCTGGTACAAGAGACCCAGTACTTC.

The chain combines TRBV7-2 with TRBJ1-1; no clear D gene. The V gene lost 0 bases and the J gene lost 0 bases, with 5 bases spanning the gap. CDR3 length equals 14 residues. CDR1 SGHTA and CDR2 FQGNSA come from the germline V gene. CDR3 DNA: TGTGCCAGCAGCTTAGCGATACTGAACACTGAAGCTTTCTTT. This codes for CASSLAILNTEAFF.

The CDR3 DNA is TGTGCCAGCAGTTACAGGCGCCTGAACACTGAAGCTTTCTTT. It specifies CASSYRRLNTEAFF. The rearrangement uses TRBV6-6 and TRBJ1-1; no reliable D call. Trimming took 2 bases from V and 0 from J, leaving 7 bases between them. The CDR3 length is 14 residues. The germline V gene encodes CDR1 MNHNY and CDR2 SVGAGI (reference sequence).

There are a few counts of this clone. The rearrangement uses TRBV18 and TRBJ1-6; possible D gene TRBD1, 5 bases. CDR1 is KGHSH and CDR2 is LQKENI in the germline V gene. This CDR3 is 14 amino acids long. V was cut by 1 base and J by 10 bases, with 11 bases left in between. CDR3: CASSPLKGLSPLHF. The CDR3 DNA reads TGTGCCAGCTCACCACTAAAGGGGCTCTCACCCCTCCACTTT.

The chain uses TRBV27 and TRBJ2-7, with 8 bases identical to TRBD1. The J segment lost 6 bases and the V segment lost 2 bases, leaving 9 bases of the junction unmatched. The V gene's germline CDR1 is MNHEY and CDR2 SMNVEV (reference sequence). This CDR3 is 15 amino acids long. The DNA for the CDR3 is TGTGCCAGCAGTTTAATAGCCAGGGGGCTCGGCGAGCAGTACTTC. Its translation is CASSLIARGLGEQYF.

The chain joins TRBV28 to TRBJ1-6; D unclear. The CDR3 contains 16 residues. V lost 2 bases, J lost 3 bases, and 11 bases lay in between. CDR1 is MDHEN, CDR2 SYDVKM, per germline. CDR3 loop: CASSLKYQVYNSPLHF. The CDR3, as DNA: TGTGCCAGCAGTTTAAAGTACCAGGTCTATAATTCACCCCTCCACTTT.

Here the CDR3 DNA reads TGCGCCAGCAGCCAACGATCGAAGGGGGGCCAGCCCCAGCATTTT. It encodes CASSQRSKGGQPQHF. V is TRBV4-1 and J is TRBJ1-5; D perhaps matches TRBD1 (6 bases). The CDR3 spans 15 residues. Germline V CDR1 and CDR2: MGHRA, YSYEKL. Trimming left V 2 bases short and J 7 bases short, with 15 bases between.

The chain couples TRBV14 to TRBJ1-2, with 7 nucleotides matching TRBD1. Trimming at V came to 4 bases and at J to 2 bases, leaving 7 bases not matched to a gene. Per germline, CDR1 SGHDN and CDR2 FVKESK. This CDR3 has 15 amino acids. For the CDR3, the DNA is TGTGCCAGCAGCCGCTCCGGGACAGAGAACTATGGCTACACCTTC. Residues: CASSRSGTENYGYTF. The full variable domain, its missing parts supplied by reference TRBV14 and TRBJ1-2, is EAGVTQFPSHSVIEKGQTVTLRCDPISGHDNLYWYRRVMGKEIKFLLHFVKESKQDESGMPNNRFLAERTGGTYSTLKVQPAELEDSGVYFCASSRSGTENYGYTFGSGTRLTVV.